This paragraph covers one T cell receptor beta chain sequence. The specificity of this receptor is unknown. No clone much larger than this one lies a single base away; base qualities are absent. This was a case-control study nested in a cohort of healthcare workers in London, UK, who had nasopharyngeal swab PCR tests and blood samples taken every week. Healthcare workers were recruited during the week of the UK lockdown, between 23 and 31 March 2020, and followed weekly for up to roughly 16 weeks. The data are from a study of early T cells in non-severe SARS-CoV-2 infection (dated by TCRdb to about 2021). In terms of the full investigation: TCR sequencing used bulk RNA from unsorted whole blood, so alpha and beta chains could not be paired. General conclusions and limits of the study: VDJdb matching was skewed toward anti-spike CD8 responses, so virus-specific expansions were likely underestimated and private and CD4 specificities were missed.

Receptor libraries were prepared by 5' RACE. Sequenced on a NextSeq 500. In the TCR library protocol, unique molecular identifiers were attached to individual cDNA molecules to correct for PCR bias and sequencing error. TCR alpha and beta chains were both sequenced, and the abundances of alpha and beta sequences in each sample were closely correlated with each other. In the paper's pipeline: Decombinator V4 was used to annotate the V gene, J gene and CDR3 of the TCR sequences. Expanded TCRs were defined as changing significantly between any two time points under a Poisson model with p below 0.0001. TCR abundances were normalised to the total number of TCRs sequenced in each sample and reported as counts per million. MAIT TCRs were defined by TRAV1-2 paired with TRAJ12, TRAJ20 or TRAJ33, and iNKT TCRs by TRAV10 paired with TRAJ18. A search of VDJdb, accessed on 1 November 2021, was run for TCRs annotated to CMV, EBV and SARS-CoV-2, with TCRs annotated for multiple antigens excluded. TCRdb trimmed the raw reads at Q25, called clones with MiXCR and kept productive beta chains. Each CDR3 protein appears once, grouped with its most common genes and DNA. V and J calls and clone size were set by TCRdb, not the authors. This sample holds 30,000 to 45,000 distinct CDR3 sequences; 9% to 10% were observed only once. Roughly 12% of the sample belongs to the ten largest clones.

Between the V and J ends, shortened by 4 bases and 6 bases respectively, the junction contains 16 bases. From the cysteine up to the phenylalanine, the CDR3 has a length of 13 residues. Here the CDR3 DNA is all that survives: 39 bases in frame from base 1. CDR1 DFQATT and CDR2 SNEGSKA are derived from the germline V gene (reference sequence). The sequencing input was whole blood. The receptor chain draws on TRBV20-1 and TRBJ2-7, with TRBD1 tentatively as D gene (6 bases match). This sequence originates from an adult who was a healthcare worker with PCR-confirmed SARS-CoV-2 infection or an uninfected control (not recorded which). The CDR3 in this case is CSAKGQLGREQYF. The DNA reads TGCAGTGCTAAGGGACAATTGGGGCGCGAGCAGTACTTC.